This note documents a single T cell receptor beta chain sequence. Trimming took 4 bases from V and 6 from J; bases not matched to a gene: 6. This CDR3 spans 14 amino acids. Looked up from germline, CDR1 is MGHRA and CDR2 is YSYEKL. These data originate in a study of blood T cell repertoires in COVID-19. Across the study: Spain, Italy and the United States supplied samples that represented acute and convalescent COVID-19. PBMCs, B-cell-depleted T cells, or T cells provided the cDNA or gDNA that made up the material.

Authors' data handling: By means of reference gene primer amplification, nucleated cell counts were estimated. Profiling relied on immunoSEQ multiplex PCR, and the TCRdb table lists in-frame clones only, not all of them. The V and J calls and clone size are taken from that table; D and trimming were inferred from the DNA. The data hold over 200,000 clones, with approximately 86% observed a single time. The chain is built from TRBV4-1 and TRBJ1-1; 9 nucleotides agree with TRBD1. Input material: peripheral blood. The source is a woman in her 30s who had recovered from COVID-19. The CDR3 DNA reads as TGCGCCAGCAGCCGAACAGGGGGCAACGCTGAAGCTTTCTTT. Its protein product is CASSRTGGNAEAFF.